This entry features one T cell receptor (beta chain) sequence. The antigen remains unidentified. These data come from a study of beta chain features in type 1 diabetes. Study-level findings and limits: Cells carrying high TCR expression could end up over-represented when cDNA is sequenced. Among all four CD4+ subsets, Type 1 diabetes patients had TCRB CDR3s that were moderately but significantly shorter.

Germline-derived CDR1 and CDR2 are SEHNR and FQNEAQ (reference sequence). CDR3 length: 14 amino acids. Between the trimmed V and J ends, which lost 1 base and 2 bases, there was a span of 9 bases. The sequenced template was cDNA made from the entire isolated RNA. TCRdb's copy holds only in-frame clones and misses some; the assay was immunoSEQ multiplex PCR. The profile shows over 600,000 clones, over 10% of them singletons. CD4+ cells of the naive, central memory, regulatory and stem cell-like memory types were sorted via CD45RO/CCR7/CD25/CD127/CD95/CD27. This rearrangement joins TRBV7-9 to TRBJ2-7; no reliable D call. Sequenced sample: naive CD4+ T cells from blood. The receptor's source is a man aged 25-45 years with type 1 diabetes. The CDR3 DNA reads as TGTGCCAGCAGCTTAGATAACGGAGCCTACGAGCAGTACTTC. Protein: CASSLDNGAYEQYF.